Below, 9 T cell receptor beta chains from the same sample are listed, as sequenced in a study of STAT5B mutations in CD4+ large granular lymphocyte leukemia. The table came from immunoSEQ multiplex PCR; TCRdb's copy has only in-frame clones and leaves some out. The sample carries more than 30,000 clones, approximately 88% recorded once. Sequencing input: CD4+ T cells from blood buffy coats. All receptors come from a human donor in good health.

The V and J genes are TRBV27 and TRBJ1-3; no definite D call. The CDR3 is 14 amino acids. The germline V gene encodes CDR1 MNHEY and CDR2 SMNVEV (reference sequence). With 6 bases removed from V and 0 bases from J, the gap between germline ends came to 9 bases. The CDR3 nucleotides read TGTGCCAGCAGCCCGTCCTCCTCTGGAAACACCATATATTTT. It encodes CASSPSSSGNTIYF.

V gene TRBV5-1 combines with J gene TRBJ2-3; tentatively, D is TRBD2 (6 bases). V lost 4 bases to trimming and J lost 0 bases, with 21 bases between them. This CDR3 is 18 amino acids long. Germline V lookup: CDR1 SGHRS, CDR2 YFSETQ. CDR3 region: CASSPVPWTTPSTDTQYF. For the CDR3, the DNA is TGCGCCAGCAGCCCGGTTCCCTGGACTACTCCTAGCACAGATACGCAGTATTTT.

V is TRBV30 and J is TRBJ1-2; 8 bases are a match to TRBD1. V was clipped by 5 bases and J by 4 bases; unmatched bases: 9. Germline CDR1 GTSNPN, CDR2 SVGIG (reference sequence). The CDR3 sequence is 14 residues long. This CDR3 is CAWSHGQGFYGYTF. CDR3 in DNA: TGTGCCTGGTCACATGGACAGGGCTTCTATGGCTACACCTTC.

The chain uses TRBV5-1 and TRBJ2-1, with TRBD2 matching over 7 bases. V gave up 0 bases and J gave up 6 bases; unmatched junction bases: 6. CDR1 and CDR2 from the germline V gene are SGHRS and YFSETQ. The CDR3 runs 15 residues. In DNA form, the CDR3 reads TGCGCCAGCAGCTTGGGCGGGAGAGGAGGCAATGAGCAGTTCTTC. Its translation: CASSLGGRGGNEQFF. The full variable domain, rest sourced from reference TRBV5-1 and TRBJ2-1, is KAGVTQTPRYLIKTRGQQVTLSCSPISGHRSVSWYQQTPGQGLQFLFEYFSETQRNKGNFPGRFSGRQFSNSRSEMNVSTLELGDSALYLCASSLGGRGGNEQFFGPGTRLTVL.

This clone has a handful of counts. The V and J genes are TRBV7-2 and TRBJ1-5; D perhaps matches TRBD1 (6 bases). The germline CDR1 and CDR2 sequences are SGHTA and FQGNSA. The CDR3 runs to 13 residues. V was cut by 5 bases and J by 1 base, with 6 bases left in between. The CDR3 DNA follows: TGTGCCAGCAGCGGACAGAGCAATCAGCCCCAGCATTTT. Protein: CASSGQSNQPQHF.

CDR3 in amino acids: CASSSGVVSGNTIYF. As DNA, the CDR3 is TGTGCCAGCAGCTCGGGGGTTGTCTCTGGAAACACCATATATTTT. The chain joins TRBV7-6 to TRBJ1-3; D might be TRBD1 (5 bases). CDR3 length equals 15 residues. The germline V gene has CDR1 SGHVS and CDR2 FNYEAQ. Trimming left V 4 bases short and J 0 bases short, with 10 bases between.

The chain carries TRBV7-3 and TRBJ2-3; a possible D gene is TRBD2 (5 bases). The CDR3 contains 14 residues. V lost 5 bases to trimming and J lost 2 bases, with 11 bases between them. Germline CDR1 is SGHTA and CDR2 is FQGTGA. The CDR3 sequence: CASSPGIATDTQYF. The CDR3 DNA reads TGTGCCAGCAGCCCCGGGATAGCCACAGATACGCAGTATTTT.

CDR3 in amino acids: CASSEGQGTFYEQYF. Here the CDR3 DNA reads TGTGCCAGCAGTGAGGGTCAGGGGACGTTTTACGAGCAGTACTTC. The rearrangement joins TRBV2 to TRBJ2-7, with D perhaps TRBD1 (6 bases). This CDR3 is built from 15 residues. V was pared by 3 bases and J by 4 bases, with 16 bases between. Germline assignment: CDR1 SNHLY and CDR2 FYNNEI.

The V call is TRBV6-5, the J call TRBJ1-5; D gene ambiguous. The CDR3 runs to 12 residues. From germline, CDR1 is MNHEY and CDR2 SVGAGI. V lost 5 bases and J lost 4, with 6 bases in between. The CDR3 region is CASSRPNQPQHF. The CDR3 nucleotides are TGTGCCAGCAGTCGGCCGAATCAGCCCCAGCATTTT.